This is a list of T cell receptor beta chains from one sample in a study of shared clonotypes between healthy human individuals. This table comes from immunoSEQ multiplex PCR, and its TCRdb copy is limited to in-frame clones, with some not included. Of a few hundred thousand clones listed, approximately 96% are singletons. Sample: memory CD8+ T cells sorted from blood. The receptors stem from a man in his thirties or forties in good health. Each CDR3 is given with its conserved first and last residue. The D gene is left open where the match is weak. Part of the rows lack a size; the others show once, few, many or a class for expanded clones.

J	D	V	size	CDR3	DNA
TRBJ1-3	NA	TRBV7-9	NA	CASSLGNRGNTIYF	TGTGCCAGCAGCTTAGGGAATAGAGGAAACACCATATATTTT
TRBJ1-2	NA	TRBV21-1	NA	CASSTDKQVARGYTF	TGTGCCAGCAGCACCGATAAACAGGTGGCGCGTGGCTACACCTTC
TRBJ2-7	NA	TRBV2	NA	CASSEQGYEQYF	TGTGCCAGCAGTGAACAGGGCTACGAGCAGTACTTC
TRBJ2-1	NA	TRBV5-4	NA	CASSLVPGVQFF	TGTGCCAGCAGCTTGGTTCCGGGTGTGCAGTTCTTC
TRBJ1-1	NA	TRBV11-2	NA	CASSLARTAEAFF	TGTGCCAGCAGCTTAGCTCGGACAGCTGAAGCTTTCTTT
TRBJ2-7	NA	TRBV15	NA	CATSREPGHTYEQYF	TGTGCCACCAGCAGGGAACCGGGACACACCTACGAGCAGTACTTC
TRBJ1-2	NA	TRBV28	NA	CASRSGGGYTF	TGTGCCAGCAGATCCGGGGGGGGCTACACCTTC
TRBJ1-1	NA	TRBV29-1	once	CSVGMNTEAFF	TGCAGCGTTGGCATGAACACTGAAGCTTTCTTT
TRBJ2-1	NA	TRBV5-1	NA	CASSTNSGSYNEQFF	TGCGCCAGCAGTACCAATAGCGGCTCCTACAATGAGCAGTTCTTC
TRBJ1-2	TRBD1	TRBV18	NA	CASSHLLDRGYGYTF	TGTGCCAGCTCACACTTACTCGACAGGGGCTATGGCTACACCTTC
TRBJ2-2	NA	TRBV11-2	NA	CASSLIGIGELFF	TGTGCCAGCAGCTTAATAGGGATCGGGGAGCTGTTTTTT
TRBJ2-7	TRBD1	TRBV6-5	NA	CASSPPGQGAYEQYF	TGTGCCAGCAGTCCCCCGGGACAGGGGGCCTACGAGCAGTACTTC
TRBJ2-7	NA	TRBV5-4	NA	CASGHGGVTYEQYF	TGTGCCAGTGGGCATGGTGGGGTTACCTACGAGCAGTACTTC
TRBJ2-7	TRBD1	TRBV5-1	NA	CASSWTGGEQYF	TGCGCCAGCAGCTGGACAGGCGGGGAGCAGTACTTC
TRBJ2-7	TRBD2	TRBV27	NA	CASSFKSGTSYEQYF	TGTGCCAGCAGTTTCAAATCCGGGACTAGCTACGAGCAGTACTTC
TRBJ1-2	NA	TRBV6-5	once	CASSTPYGYTF	TGTGCCAGCAGCACCCCTTATGGCTACACCTTC
TRBJ1-1	NA	TRBV6-5	NA	CASSSTGNTEAFF	TGTGCCAGCAGCTCTACAGGTAACACTGAAGCTTTCTTT
TRBJ2-7	NA	TRBV6-6	NA	CASSYGDNSYEQYF	TGTGCCAGCAGTTACGGGGATAACTCCTACGAGCAGTACTTC
TRBJ2-6	NA	TRBV5-1	NA	CASSFKGGSGANVLTF	TGCGCCAGCAGCTTTAAGGGAGGCTCTGGGGCCAACGTCCTGACTTTC
TRBJ2-3	TRBD2	TRBV10-2	NA	CASRLAGTDTQYF	TGCGCCAGCAGACTAGCGGGCACAGATACGCAGTATTTT
TRBJ1-5	NA	TRBV28	NA	CANQPQHF	TGTGCCAATCAGCCCCAGCATTTT
TRBJ1-1	NA	TRBV6-5	NA	CASSYVGAGTEAFF	TGTGCCAGCAGTTACGTAGGGGCCGGCACTGAAGCTTTCTTT
TRBJ2-1	NA	TRBV4-2	NA	CASSQESVELLYNEQFF	TGTGCCAGCAGCCAAGAAAGCGTTGAATTGCTCTACAATGAGCAGTTCTTC
TRBJ1-5	NA	TRBV18	NA	CASSPQTQPQHF	TGTGCCAGCTCACCCCAGACTCAGCCCCAGCATTTT
TRBJ1-2	NA	TRBV9	NA	CASSVGTAQRLYGYTF	TGTGCCAGCAGCGTTGGGACGGCCCAAAGGCTATATGGCTACACCTTC
TRBJ2-1	NA	TRBV7-9	NA	CATGAHEQFF	TGTGCCACCGGCGCCCATGAGCAGTTCTTC
TRBJ2-1	TRBD2	TRBV30	NA	CAWTTGLAYNEQFF	TGTGCCTGGACCACCGGACTAGCCTACAATGAGCAGTTCTTC
TRBJ1-3	TRBD1	TRBV10-3	NA	CAISVQGTGNTIYF	TGTGCCATCAGTGTACAGGGGACTGGAAACACCATATATTTT
TRBJ1-6	NA	TRBV7-9	once	CASSLVGEGSPLHF	TGTGCCAGCAGCTTAGTCGGGGAAGGGTCACCCCTCCACTTT
TRBJ2-5	TRBD2	TRBV13	NA	CASSQRTSGREETQYF	TGTGCCAGCAGCCAACGGACTAGCGGGAGGGAGGAGACCCAGTACTTC
TRBJ2-3	TRBD2	TRBV27	NA	CASSPGTRKTDTQYF	TGTGCCAGCAGTCCCGGGACTAGAAAGACAGATACGCAGTATTTT
TRBJ1-2	TRBD1	TRBV7-9	NA	CASSLEGLGQGASGYTF	TGTGCCAGCAGCTTAGAGGGCCTAGGCCAGGGGGCGAGTGGCTACACCTTC
TRBJ2-3	TRBD2	TRBV27	NA	CASSPGLAGTDTQYF	TGTGCCAGCAGCCCAGGACTAGCAGGCACAGATACGCAGTATTTT
TRBJ1-5	NA	TRBV4-2	NA	CASSQDSANQPQHF	TGTGCCAGCAGCCAGGACAGTGCTAATCAGCCCCAGCATTTT
TRBJ2-2	TRBD2	TRBV7-2	NA	CASSPTSAPTGELFF	TGTGCCAGCAGCCCGACTAGCGCCCCCACCGGGGAGCTGTTTTTT
TRBJ2-4	NA	TRBV6-1	NA	CASGVAKNIQYF	TGTGCCAGCGGGGTAGCCAAAAACATTCAGTACTTC
TRBJ1-3	NA	TRBV7-9	NA	CASSLSRSGNTIYF	TGTGCCAGCAGCTTAAGCCGATCTGGAAACACCATATATTTT
TRBJ2-6	NA	TRBV28	NA	CASSLKTVGANVLTF	TGTGCCAGCAGTTTAAAGACGGTAGGGGCCAACGTCCTGACTTTC
TRBJ2-7	NA	TRBV28	NA	CASSLRTAVDFYEQYF	TGTGCCAGCAGTTTACGGACGGCCGTAGATTTCTACGAGCAGTACTTC
TRBJ2-3	NA	TRBV7-7	NA	CASSRGRGGGMADTQYF	TGTGCTAGCAGCCGTGGACGGGGCGGAGGGATGGCAGATACGCAGTATTTT
TRBJ1-1	TRBD1	TRBV5-1	NA	CASRRSGTENTEAFF	TGCGCCAGCAGACGCTCCGGGACAGAGAACACTGAAGCTTTCTTT
TRBJ1-1	NA	TRBV28	NA	CASSLGQLITEAFF	TGTGCCAGCAGTTTAGGGCAGCTGATCACTGAAGCTTTCTTT
TRBJ1-1	NA	TRBV30	NA	CAWTWVLNTEAFF	TGTGCCTGGACATGGGTCCTGAACACTGAAGCTTTCTTT
TRBJ2-7	NA	TRBV6-4	NA	CASQTGGTSSYEQYF	TGTGCCAGCCAAACCGGAGGGACGAGCTCCTACGAGCAGTACTTC
TRBJ2-5	NA	TRBV7-9	NA	CASSFGETQYF	TGTGCCAGCAGTTTTGGGGAGACCCAGTACTTC
TRBJ1-1	NA	TRBV5-8	NA	CASSLKGGTEAFF	TGTGCCAGCAGCTTAAAGGGAGGCACTGAAGCTTTCTTT
TRBJ1-5	NA	TRBV20-1	NA	CSVGGNQPQHF	TGCAGCGTTGGGGGGAATCAGCCCCAGCATTTT
TRBJ1-2	TRBD1	TRBV6-5	NA	CASSYLGQGVVGYTF	TGTGCCAGCAGTTACTTGGGACAGGGGGTAGTAGGCTACACCTTC
TRBJ1-2	NA	TRBV29-1	NA	CSVEATYRKPGDLNYGYTF	TGCAGCGTTGAAGCCACATACCGGAAGCCTGGGGACCTTAACTATGGCTACACCTTC
TRBJ2-7	NA	TRBV28	NA	CASSFPPTYEQYF	TGTGCCAGCAGTTTTCCACCAACCTACGAGCAGTACTTC
TRBJ1-1	NA	TRBV19	NA	CASSYRTNTEAFF	TGTGCCAGTAGTTACCGGACTAACACTGAAGCTTTCTTT
TRBJ1-3	NA	TRBV29-1	NA	CSVGVAGNTIYF	TGCAGCGTGGGGGTTGCTGGAAACACCATATATTTT
TRBJ1-2	NA	TRBV11-2	NA	CASSPEGSPYGYTF	TGTGCCAGCAGCCCCGAGGGTTCCCCCTATGGCTACACCTTC
TRBJ1-2	NA	TRBV5-1	once	CASSLEGAGSYGYTF	TGCGCCAGCAGCTTGGAGGGCGCAGGCTCCTATGGCTACACCTTC